The clone carrying this TCR beta chain has a single count. Germline V gene sequence: CDR1 MNHEY, CDR2 SVGAGI. The CDR3 loop spans 15 amino acids. J lost 3 bases, V lost 4 bases, and 7 bases had no gene match. Using immunoSEQ multiplex PCR, the repertoire was profiled, and TCRdb retains in-frame clones only, with some absent. Among 250,000 to 300,000 clones listed, 86% were seen once. This sample is part of a study of blood T cell repertoires in COVID-19. Material: peripheral blood. This sequence originates from a woman between 70 and 85 years old with COVID-19, enrolled during active disease. V gene TRBV6-5 combines with J gene TRBJ2-3, with TRBD1 identical over 7 bases. DNA of the CDR3: TGTGCCAGCAGTTCCCCGGGACAGAATACAGATACGCAGTATTTT. Its protein is CASSSPGQNTDTQYF.